The 29 T cell receptor beta chains reported below all come from one sample, sequenced in a study of human T cells and chemical hapten exposure. TCRdb recomputed calls from the RACE reads with MiXCR, one row per CDR3 protein. The repertoire holds some 180,000 distinct CDR3 sequences, 24% seen once, with 2% to 3% in the top ten. The time point: patch test 3, about 24 weeks after DPC sensitization. Sample treatment: therapeutic diphenylcyclopropenone sensitization with weekly scalp DPC. Sequenced here: whole blood, sampled in connection with sensitization to the hapten diphenylcyclopropenone (DPC). All receptors derive from a woman aged 40-49 years with alopecia areata. Some clones in this sample may be carry-over from other donors' samples.

V usage is TRBV7-2 and J usage is TRBJ2-3; the D is unclear. The V gene's germline CDR1 is SGHTA and CDR2 FQGNSA. Trimming stripped 6 bases from V and 4 bases from J, with 14 bases between. There are 14 residues in the CDR3. CDR3 amino acids: CASSPDRWADTQYF. CDR3 sequence (DNA): TGTGCCAGCAGTCCAGATCGCTGGGCAGATACGCAGTATTTT.

The chain employs TRBV7-9 and TRBJ1-1; no definite D call. V gave up 4 bases and J gave up 3 bases, with 12 bases separating them. The CDR3 contains 14 residues. Germline V gives CDR1 SEHNR, CDR2 FQNEAQ (reference sequence). The CDR3 nucleotides read TGTGCCAGCAGCTCTTACACAGCTTACACTGAAGCTTTCTTT. This gives the protein CASSSYTAYTEAFF.

The chain joins TRBV7-3 to TRBJ1-5, with 8 bases that match TRBD1. V gave up 4 bases and J gave up 7 bases; unmatched junction bases: 12. This CDR3 comprises 16 residues. Germline V gene data show CDR1 as SGHTA and CDR2 as FQGTGA. The CDR3 region is CASSSYPRGLNQPQHF. CDR3 bases: TGTGCCAGCAGCTCCTATCCCAGGGGGCTAAACCAGCCCCAGCATTTT.

This clonotype has only a few counts. V is TRBV30 and J is TRBJ2-5; TRBD2 is a possible D gene (7 bases). CDR3 length: 14 residues. Germline V gene data show CDR1 as GTSNPN and CDR2 as SVGIG (reference sequence). V was clipped by 1 base and J by 1 base, with 10 bases between them. Written as DNA, the CDR3 is TGTGCCTGGAGTGGGGGGGGGCCCCAAGAGACCCAGTACTTC. It translates to CAWSGGGPQETQYF.

The rearrangement joins TRBV10-3 to TRBJ1-2; D unresolved. V was pared by 5 bases and J by 6 bases, with 13 bases between. CDR1 and CDR2 (germline): ENHRY, SYGVKD. The CDR3 runs to 13 residues. CDR3 nucleotides: TGTGCCATCAGTTCAATGAAGGAGAATGGCTACACCTTC. The encoded protein is CAISSMKENGYTF.

The chain carries TRBV6-2 or TRBV6-3 and TRBJ1-2; TRBD1 agrees at 8 bases. Germline V lookup: CDR1 MNHEY, CDR2 SVGEGT. This CDR3 contains 14 residues. The junction had 12 bases not matched to a gene; V was cut back by 7 bases and J by 8 bases. CDR3 sequence: CASTRTGREIGYTF. The CDR3 DNA follows: TGTGCCAGCACCAGGACAGGGAGGGAGATCGGCTACACCTTC.

The rearrangement uses TRBV10-3 and TRBJ2-7, with 7 nucleotides matching TRBD2. Germline CDR1 ENHRY, CDR2 SYGVKD. The CDR3 sequence is 16 residues long. With 2 bases clipped from V and 0 bases from J, the junction kept 7 bases outside the gene matches. CDR3 amino acids: CAISEVAGFSSYEQYF. In DNA form, the CDR3 reads TGTGCCATCAGTGAGGTAGCGGGCTTCTCCTCCTACGAGCAGTACTTC.

This clonotype was recorded at least ten times. The chain joins TRBV4-2 to TRBJ1-2; TRBD1 aligns across 7 bases. The V gene's germline CDR1 is LGHNA and CDR2 YNFKEQ. The CDR3 has 14 residues. V lost 5 bases, J lost 4 bases, and 7 bases stayed unmatched. The CDR3 is CASSSGDSGYGYTF. Here the CDR3 DNA reads TGTGCCAGCAGCTCTGGGGACAGCGGCTATGGCTACACCTTC.

The chain uses TRBV12-3 or TRBV12-4 and TRBJ2-2; D not certain. There are 11 residues in the CDR3. V was cut by 10 bases and J by 3 bases, with 6 bases left in between. The CDR3 nucleotides are TGTGCCACCCAGTACACCGGGGAGCTGTTTTTT. Amino acid sequence: CATQYTGELFF.

This clonotype has only a few counts. V and J are TRBV9 and TRBJ2-3; no reliable D call. The CDR3 consists of 15 residues. Per germline, CDR1 SGDLS and CDR2 YYNGEE. V was shortened by 4 bases and J by 6 bases, with 18 bases between the two germline ends. CDR3 amino acids: CASSPSATRDDTQYF. The CDR3, as DNA: TGTGCCAGCAGCCCGAGCGCGACCCGTGATGATACGCAGTATTTT.

The CDR3 reads CATSDFNIGYGYTF. CDR3 DNA sequence: TGTGCCACCAGTGATTTTAACATCGGTTATGGCTACACCTTC. The V call is TRBV24-1, the J call TRBJ1-2; D unclear. The CDR3 extends over 14 amino acids. V was trimmed by 1 base and J by 5 bases, leaving 10 bases between them. CDR1 KGHDR and CDR2 SFDVKD come from the germline V gene.

This clonotype was counted between two and nine times. The chain couples TRBV4-3 to TRBJ1-2; D possibly corresponds to TRBD1 (6 bases). Per germline, CDR1 LGHNA and CDR2 YSLEER. Trimming left V 1 base short and J 3 bases short, with 15 bases between. The CDR3 is made up of 16 amino acids. CDR3 sequence (DNA): TGCGCCAGCAGCCAAGGGGCGCGGGGGGCGGACTATGGCTACACCTTC. The encoded protein is CASSQGARGADYGYTF.

In this sample, this clonotype turned up a few times. V is TRBV12-3 or TRBV12-4 and J is TRBJ2-1, with D perhaps TRBD2 (6 bases). V lost 6 bases, J lost 0 bases, and 18 bases lay in between. CDR3 size: 17 residues. CDR3 region: CASSVNLGSTSYNEQFF. In DNA form, the CDR3 reads TGTGCCAGCAGCGTGAACCTCGGGAGTACCTCCTACAATGAGCAGTTCTTC.

The chain links TRBV6-5 to TRBJ2-1; D is undetermined. CDR3 length: 13 amino acids. Germline loops: CDR1 MNHEY, CDR2 SVGAGI. The V gene lost 5 bases and the J gene lost 4 bases, with 9 bases spanning the gap. The DNA for the CDR3 is TGTGCCAGCAGTGAGACCCAGTACAATGAGCAGTTCTTC. This gives the protein CASSETQYNEQFF.

This clonotype was recorded many times. The chain carries TRBV10-3 and TRBJ1-5; D may be TRBD1 (6 bases). The V end lost 10 bases, the J end lost 6 bases, and 16 bases lay between the germline ends. The CDR3 sequence is 13 residues long. Germline CDR1 ENHRY, CDR2 SYGVKD. The CDR3 loop is CATRAGASQPQHF. For the CDR3, the DNA is TGTGCCACCCGGGCGGGGGCGAGTCAGCCCCAGCATTTT.

The chain has TRBV20-1 and TRBJ1-5; 8 positions agree with TRBD1. CDR1 and CDR2 (germline): DFQATT, SNEGSKA (reference sequence). Trimming removed 1 base from V and 7 bases from J; junction bases left unmatched: 3. CDR3 length: 13 residues. CDR3 sequence (DNA): TGCAGTGCTAGAGGGGGGACAGGACAGCCCCAGCATTTT. Translating gives CSARGGTGQPQHF.

The table lists this clonotype with a count of one. The V and J genes are TRBV5-6 and TRBJ2-2, with D perhaps given as TRBD1 or TRBD2 (5 bases each). The CDR3 runs to 13 residues. Trimming left V 4 bases short and J 8 bases short, with 12 bases between. Germline values: CDR1 SGHDT, CDR2 YYEEEE. CDR3 sequence: CASSRDPGGELFF. The CDR3 region has the DNA TGTGCCAGCAGCCGGGACCCAGGAGGGGAGCTGTTTTTT.

The chain carries TRBV29-1 and TRBJ1-6; 9 bases agree with TRBD1. Trimming at V came to 7 bases and at J to 10 bases, leaving 8 bases not matched to a gene. The CDR3 is made up of 13 amino acids. CDR1 and CDR2 from the germline V gene are SQVTM and ANQGSEA. CDR3 sequence: CSALGDRVSPLHF. The CDR3 DNA is TGCAGCGCACTGGGGGACAGGGTATCACCCCTCCACTTT.

V and J are TRBV6-2 or TRBV6-3 and TRBJ1-1; a possible D gene is TRBD1 (5 bases). The V end was cut by 0 bases, the J end by 1 base, with 12 bases between. The CDR3 contains 16 residues. Germline lookup yields CDR1 MNHEY and CDR2 SVGEGT. The CDR3 protein is CASSYSKAGSNTEAFF. CDR3 DNA: TGTGCCAGCAGTTACTCGAAGGCAGGGTCGAACACTGAAGCTTTCTTT.

The chain employs TRBV28 and TRBJ1-2; 8 bases match TRBD1. CDR1 and CDR2 from the germline V gene are MDHEN and SYDVKM. After removal of 5 bases from V and 5 bases from J, the junction contained 10 bases not matched to a gene. This CDR3 has 15 amino acids. CDR3 in DNA: TGTGCCAGCAGTCGAACAGGGGGAAACTTTTATGGCTACACCTTC. Translated, it gives CASSRTGGNFYGYTF.

V is TRBV3-1 and J is TRBJ2-7; the D call may be TRBD1 or TRBD2 (6 bases each). Trimming left V 10 bases short and J 4 bases short, with 17 bases between. CDR1 is LGHDT and CDR2 is YNNKEL in the germline V gene (reference sequence). The CDR3 spans 13 residues. CDR3 DNA: TGTGCCAAGAGGGGGAGGATGTGTTACGAGCAGTACTTC. It is translated as CAKRGRMCYEQYF.

This clonotype was found a few times. The chain carries TRBV30 and TRBJ1-2; D perhaps matches TRBD1 (5 bases). The CDR3 is 13 amino acids. Germline V gene data show CDR1 as GTSNPN and CDR2 as SVGIG (reference sequence). V shed 4 bases and J shed 4 bases, with 13 bases lying between them. CDR3 nucleotides: TGTGCCTGGATGTCAGGGCCAGCCTATGGCTACACCTTC. This translates into CAWMSGPAYGYTF.

This clonotype was detected many times. The gene calls are TRBV20-1 and TRBJ2-1; TRBD2 agrees at 7 bases. V gave up 2 bases and J gave up 6 bases; unmatched junction bases: 10. CDR3 length equals 15 residues. CDR1 is DFQATT and CDR2 is SNEGSKA in the germline V gene (reference sequence). This chain's CDR3 is CSARLGGRTSNEQFF. In DNA, the CDR3 is TGCAGTGCTAGATTGGGGGGGAGAACTTCCAATGAGCAGTTCTTC.

This clonotype was recorded a few times. The V call is TRBV10-2, the J call TRBJ1-2; D may be TRBD1 (5 bases). Germline CDR1 is WSHSY and CDR2 is SAAADI. With 2 bases removed from V and 1 base from J, the gap between germline ends came to 11 bases. The CDR3 is 15 residues long. CDR3 residues: CASSEPGGLNYGYTF. CDR3 sequence (DNA): TGCGCCAGCAGTGAGCCCGGGGGACTTAACTATGGCTACACCTTC.

As regards this clonotype: Sequence at one end of the junction differs from germline and may be a read error. The CDR3 sequence: CASSLEIGAETQYF. CDR3 in DNA: TGCGCCAGCAGCTTGGAAATCGGAGCAGAAACGCAGTATTTT. The rearrangement links TRBV5-1 to TRBJ2-3; D is uncertain. Germline V gene data show CDR1 as SGHRS and CDR2 as YFSETQ. This CDR3 is built from 14 residues.

This clonotype was detected only a few times. This chain's CDR3 is CASSQGTGVVYGYTF. CDR3 in DNA: TGTGCCAGCAGTCAAGGGACAGGGGTAGTCTATGGCTACACCTTC. The J gene is TRBJ1-2, the V gene TRBV27; 10 bases map to TRBD1. CDR3 length: 15 amino acids. V dropped 5 bases and J dropped 4; count of bases not matched to a gene: 7. The germline V gene encodes CDR1 MNHEY and CDR2 SMNVEV (reference sequence).

In its sample, this clonotype was seen many times. V is TRBV4-1 and J is TRBJ2-7; 10 bases align to TRBD2. CDR1 and CDR2 (germline): MGHRA, YSYEKL. V shed 1 base, J shed 3 bases, and the junction held 3 bases outside the gene matches. The CDR3 runs to 15 residues. CDR3 region: CASSQVLAGNYEQYF. The CDR3 bases are TGCGCCAGCAGCCAAGTACTAGCGGGAAACTACGAGCAGTACTTC.

This clonotype has a handful of counts. This chain joins TRBV15 and TRBJ2-5; D remains ambiguous. CDR1 is LNHNV, CDR2 YYDKDF, per germline (reference sequence). The CDR3 length is 16 residues. V lost 3 bases, J lost 1 base, and 15 bases lay in between. CDR3 region: CATSRNPGRSQETQYF. Here the CDR3 DNA reads TGTGCCACCAGCAGGAATCCTGGACGGAGCCAAGAGACCCAGTACTTC.

This clonotype came up a few times. The chain carries TRBV14 and TRBJ2-3; tentatively, D is TRBD1 (5 bases). This CDR3 contains 15 residues. Trimming removed 1 base at V and 3 bases at J, with 11 bases between. Germline assignment: CDR1 SGHDN and CDR2 FVKESK. In DNA, the CDR3 is TGTGCCAGCAGCCAAGTCGACAGCAGAACAGATACGCAGTATTTT. It specifies CASSQVDSRTDTQYF.